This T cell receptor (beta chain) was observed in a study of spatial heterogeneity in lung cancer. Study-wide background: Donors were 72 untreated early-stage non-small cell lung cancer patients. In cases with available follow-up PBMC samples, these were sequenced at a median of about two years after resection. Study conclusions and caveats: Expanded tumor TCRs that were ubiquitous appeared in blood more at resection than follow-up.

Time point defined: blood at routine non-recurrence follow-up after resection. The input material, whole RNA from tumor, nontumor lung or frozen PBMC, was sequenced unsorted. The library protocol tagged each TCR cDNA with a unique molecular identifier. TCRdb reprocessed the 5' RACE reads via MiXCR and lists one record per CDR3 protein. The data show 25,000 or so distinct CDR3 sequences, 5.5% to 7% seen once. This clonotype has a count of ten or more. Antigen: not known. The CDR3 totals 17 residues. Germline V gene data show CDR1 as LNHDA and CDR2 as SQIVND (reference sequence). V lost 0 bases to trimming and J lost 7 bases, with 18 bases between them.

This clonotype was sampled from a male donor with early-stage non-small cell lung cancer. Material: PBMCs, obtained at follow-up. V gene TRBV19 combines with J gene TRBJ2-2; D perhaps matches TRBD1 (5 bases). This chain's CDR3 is CASSIDHTGRFGGELFF. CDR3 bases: TGTGCCAGTAGTATAGATCACACAGGCCGTTTCGGCGGGGAGCTGTTTTTT. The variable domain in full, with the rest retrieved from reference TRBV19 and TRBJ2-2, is DGGITQSPKYLFRKEGQNVTLSCEQNLNHDAMYWYRQDPGQGLRLIYYSQIVNDFQKGDIAEGYSVSREKKESFPLTVTSAQKNPTAFYLCASSIDHTGRFGGELFFGEGSRLTVL.